A single sample gave rise to the 7 T cell receptor beta chains below, sequenced in a study of T cell repertoires in ileal Crohn's disease. Indicated time point: neoterminal ileum biopsy at postoperative endoscopy, about 6 months after surgery. Generated by immunoSEQ multiplex PCR, the TCRdb table keeps only in-frame clones and is missing some. The sample holds more than 13,000 clones, roughly 79% seen once. The sequencing sample was made of ileal tissue. Source of these receptors: an adult with Crohn's disease.

The chain uses TRBV19 and TRBJ2-1; D is possibly TRBD2 (6 bases). The germline V and J ends were trimmed by 2 bases and 9 bases, with 17 bases remaining between them. Germline lookup yields CDR1 LNHDA and CDR2 SQIVND (reference sequence). CDR3 length: 15 amino acids. CDR3 in amino acids: CASSIRGTPVREQFF. The CDR3 region has the DNA TGTGCCAGTAGTATACGGGGGACCCCGGTGCGTGAGCAGTTCTTC.

The V and J genes are TRBV4-1 and TRBJ1-6; 9 bases are a match to TRBD1. V gave up 1 base and J gave up 5 bases; unmatched junction bases: 21. Per germline, CDR1 MGHRA and CDR2 YSYEKL. The CDR3 runs 22 residues. CDR3 region: CASSQGRPSGQGIWGHNSPLHF. For the CDR3, the DNA is TGCGCCAGCAGCCAAGGGCGCCCATCGGGACAGGGCATTTGGGGGCATAATTCACCCCTCCACTTT.

The CDR3 region has the DNA TGTGCCAGTAGTAATCAGGGGGCGAAAGTGGATGCGCGTCAGCCCCAGCATTTT. This gives the protein CASSNQGAKVDARQPQHF. This sequence joins TRBV19 and TRBJ1-5; the match to TRBD1 covers 8 bases. CDR3 length equals 18 residues. In germline, CDR1 is LNHDA, CDR2 SQIVND (reference sequence). V shed 4 bases, J shed 6 bases, and the junction held 17 bases outside the gene matches.

The chain couples TRBV7-2 to TRBJ2-7, with 12 bases aligning to TRBD2. Germline V gene lookup returns CDR1 SGHTA and CDR2 FQGNSA. The CDR3 is 16 amino acids. J was trimmed by 1 base and V by 3 bases; bases with no gene match: 4. The CDR3 region has the DNA TGTGCCAGCAGCTTTAAACTAGCGGGGGGTTCCTACGAGCAGTACTTC. Translation: CASSFKLAGGSYEQYF.

V gene TRBV28 combines with J gene TRBJ2-3; TRBD2 matches at 10 bases. The CDR3 length is 15 residues. Germline CDR1 is MDHEN and CDR2 is SYDVKM. Losses at the gene ends were 8 bases for V and 3 bases for J; bases not matched to a gene: 8. The CDR3 nucleotides are TGTGCCAGCGGACCAATAGCGGGAGGAACAGATACGCAGTATTTT. It is translated as CASGPIAGGTDTQYF.

This clone came up a few times. The chain joins TRBV6-1 to TRBJ1-2, with TRBD1 as a possible D gene (6 bases). In germline, CDR1 is MNHNS, CDR2 SASEGT. The ends were cut back, 5 bases at V and 4 bases at J, with 17 bases in the middle. The CDR3 sequence is 15 residues long. CDR3 sequence: CASSPGQGNSYGYTF. The CDR3 nucleotides read TGTGCCAGCAGTCCCGGGCAGGGGAATTCCTATGGCTACACCTTC.

This chain connects TRBV7-3 to TRBJ2-2, with D unresolved. Germline lookup yields CDR1 SGHTA and CDR2 FQGTGA. V gave up 3 bases and J gave up 4 bases, with 9 bases separating them. The CDR3 totals 14 residues. The CDR3 here is CASSLYPGTGELFF. In DNA form, the CDR3 reads TGTGCCAGCAGCTTGTACCCGGGCACCGGGGAGCTGTTTTTT.